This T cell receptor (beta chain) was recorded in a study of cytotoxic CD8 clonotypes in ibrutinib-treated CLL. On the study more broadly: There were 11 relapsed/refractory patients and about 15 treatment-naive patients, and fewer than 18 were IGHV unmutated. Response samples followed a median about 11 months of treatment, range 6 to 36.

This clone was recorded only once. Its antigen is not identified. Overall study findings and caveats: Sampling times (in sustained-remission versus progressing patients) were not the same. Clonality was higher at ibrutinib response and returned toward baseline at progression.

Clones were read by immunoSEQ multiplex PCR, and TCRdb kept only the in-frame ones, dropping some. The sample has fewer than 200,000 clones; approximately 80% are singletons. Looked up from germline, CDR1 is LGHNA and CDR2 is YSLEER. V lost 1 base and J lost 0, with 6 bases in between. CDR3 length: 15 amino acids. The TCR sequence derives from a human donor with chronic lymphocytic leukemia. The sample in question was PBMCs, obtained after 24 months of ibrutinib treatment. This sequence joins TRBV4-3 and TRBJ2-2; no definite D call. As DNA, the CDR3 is TGCGCCAGCAGCCAAGGACGTACGAACACCGGGGAGCTGTTTTTT. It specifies CASSQGRTNTGELFF.